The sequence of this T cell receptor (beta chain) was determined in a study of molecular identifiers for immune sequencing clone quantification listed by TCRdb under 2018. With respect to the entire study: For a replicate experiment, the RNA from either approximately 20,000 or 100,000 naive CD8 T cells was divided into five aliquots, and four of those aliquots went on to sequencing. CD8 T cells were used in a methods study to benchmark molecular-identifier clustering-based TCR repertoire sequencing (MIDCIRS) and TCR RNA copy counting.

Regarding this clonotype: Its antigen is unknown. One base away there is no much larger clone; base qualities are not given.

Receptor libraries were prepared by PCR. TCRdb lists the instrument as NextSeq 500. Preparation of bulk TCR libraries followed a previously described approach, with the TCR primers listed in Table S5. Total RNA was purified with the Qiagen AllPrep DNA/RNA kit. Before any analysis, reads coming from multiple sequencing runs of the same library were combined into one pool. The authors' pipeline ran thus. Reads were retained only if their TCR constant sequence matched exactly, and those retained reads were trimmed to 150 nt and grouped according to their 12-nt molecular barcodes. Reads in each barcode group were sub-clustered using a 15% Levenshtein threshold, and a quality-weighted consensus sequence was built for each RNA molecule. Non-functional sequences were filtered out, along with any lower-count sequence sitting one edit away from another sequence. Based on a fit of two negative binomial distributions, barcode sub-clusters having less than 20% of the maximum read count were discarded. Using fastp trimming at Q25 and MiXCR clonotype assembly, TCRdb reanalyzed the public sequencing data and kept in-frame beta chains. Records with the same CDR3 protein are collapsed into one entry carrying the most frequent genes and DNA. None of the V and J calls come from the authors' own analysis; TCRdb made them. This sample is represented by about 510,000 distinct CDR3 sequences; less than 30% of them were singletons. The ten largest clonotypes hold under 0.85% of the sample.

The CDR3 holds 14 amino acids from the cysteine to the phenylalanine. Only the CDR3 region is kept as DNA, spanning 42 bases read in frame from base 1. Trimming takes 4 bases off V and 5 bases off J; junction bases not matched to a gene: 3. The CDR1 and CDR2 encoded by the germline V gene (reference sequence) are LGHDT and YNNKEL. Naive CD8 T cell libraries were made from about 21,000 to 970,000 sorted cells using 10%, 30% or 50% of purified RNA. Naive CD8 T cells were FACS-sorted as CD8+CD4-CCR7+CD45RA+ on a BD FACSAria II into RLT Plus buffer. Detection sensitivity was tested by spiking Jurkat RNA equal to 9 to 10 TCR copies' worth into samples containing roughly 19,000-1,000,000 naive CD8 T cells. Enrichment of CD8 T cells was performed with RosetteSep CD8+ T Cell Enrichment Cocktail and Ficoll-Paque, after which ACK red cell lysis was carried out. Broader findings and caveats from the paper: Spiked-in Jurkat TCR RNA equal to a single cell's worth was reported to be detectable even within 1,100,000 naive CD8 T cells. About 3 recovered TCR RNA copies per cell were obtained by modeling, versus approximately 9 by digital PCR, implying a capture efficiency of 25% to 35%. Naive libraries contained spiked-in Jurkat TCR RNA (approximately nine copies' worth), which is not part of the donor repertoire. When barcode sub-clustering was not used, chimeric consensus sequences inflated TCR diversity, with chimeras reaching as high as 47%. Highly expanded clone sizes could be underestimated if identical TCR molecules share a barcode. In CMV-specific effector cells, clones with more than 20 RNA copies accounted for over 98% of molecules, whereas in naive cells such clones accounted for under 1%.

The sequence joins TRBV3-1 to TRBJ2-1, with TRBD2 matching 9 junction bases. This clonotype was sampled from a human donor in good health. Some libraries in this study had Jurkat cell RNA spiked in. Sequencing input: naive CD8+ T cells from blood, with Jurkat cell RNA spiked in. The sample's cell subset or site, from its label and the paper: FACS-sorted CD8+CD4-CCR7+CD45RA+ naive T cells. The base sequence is TGTGCCAGCAGCCGAGCTAGCGGGGACAATGAGCAGTTCTTC. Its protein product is CASSRASGDNEQFF.